This TCR beta chain was identified during a study of blood T cell repertoires in COVID-19. Study details: The United States, Italy and Spain were the sources of the acute and convalescent COVID-19 samples. T cells, B-cell-depleted T cells, or PBMCs provided the cDNA or gDNA that served as material.

Per the authors' pipeline: Nucleated cell number was recorded as an estimate derived from reference gene primer amplification. Sequenced by immunoSEQ multiplex PCR; TCRdb stores in-frame clones only, minus some. That table is the source of V, J and clone size, and D and trimming were worked out from the DNA. The sample has more than 25,000 clones; more than 70% are singletons. Germline CDR1 reads SGHRS; CDR2 reads YFSETQ. This CDR3 spans 17 amino acids. V was cut by 1 base and J by 4 bases, with 20 bases left in between. The sequencing sample was made of peripheral blood. The receptor comes from a woman in her forties with active or convalescent COVID-19. This chain uses TRBV5-1 with TRBJ1-2; TRBD1 might be the D (5 bases). CDR3 amino acids: CASSLSGLGRDGYGYTF. In nucleotides, the CDR3 is TGCGCCAGCAGCTTGTCAGGATTAGGGAGGGACGGCTATGGCTACACCTTC.